A single sample is the source of the 9 T cell receptor beta chains below, sequenced in a study of T-cell memory formation after mild COVID-19. TCRdb independently ran MiXCR on the 5' RACE reads; one entry per CDR3 protein. This table holds about 560,000 distinct CDR3 sequences, roughly 17% found once. Sequencing input: PBMCs or a T cell subset sorted from them (not recorded which). The origin of the receptors is an adult woman who had mild COVID-19 (a few samples of this study predate the infection). Cell type and time point are not known.

The V call is TRBV12-3 or TRBV12-4, the J call TRBJ1-1; the D gene is possibly TRBD1 (5 bases). The ends were cut back, 2 bases at V and 6 bases at J, with 10 bases in the middle. There are 13 residues in the CDR3. The CDR3 sequence: CASSLWGIAEAFF. The CDR3 DNA reads TGTGCCAGCAGTTTATGGGGGATCGCTGAAGCTTTCTTT.

The V gene is TRBV18, the J gene TRBJ1-5, with TRBD1 as a possible D gene (5 bases). The V end lost 4 bases, the J end lost 6 bases, and 19 bases lay between the germline ends. Germline CDR1 KGHSH, CDR2 LQKENI. The CDR3 has 16 residues. The CDR3 sequence is CASSLGLPGTGQPQHF. CDR3 nucleotide sequence: TGTGCCAGCTCACTCGGACTTCCAGGGACGGGTCAGCCCCAGCATTTT.

This clonotype was observed a handful of times. The V gene is TRBV20-1, the J gene TRBJ2-3; D may be TRBD1 (6 bases). Germline loops: CDR1 DFQATT, CDR2 SNEGSKA (reference sequence). Between the trimmed V and J ends, which lost 3 bases and 3 bases, there was a span of 16 bases. This CDR3 has 15 residues. CDR3 region: CSASPLTGLTDTQYF. CDR3 coding DNA: TGCAGTGCTAGCCCCTTAACAGGGTTAACAGATACGCAGTATTTT.

In its sample, this clonotype was seen a few times. This sequence joins TRBV9 and TRBJ1-6; a weak D match, TRBD1 (6 bases). V lost 0 bases to trimming and J lost 7 bases, with 20 bases between them. Germline V gene data show CDR1 as SGDLS and CDR2 as YYNGEE. The CDR3 is made up of 18 amino acids. Here the CDR3 reads CASSVDLRVGGRNSPLHF. As DNA, the CDR3 is TGTGCCAGCAGCGTAGATTTACGGGTTGGGGGCAGGAATTCACCCCTCCACTTT.

This clonotype was seen more than once but under ten times. The J gene is TRBJ2-2, the V gene TRBV5-1, with 10 bases aligning to TRBD2. The V and J ends lost 4 bases and 6 bases, in that order; junction bases with no gene match: 3. CDR3 length equals 14 residues. Germline CDR1 SGHRS, CDR2 YFSETQ. This CDR3 is CASSPSGSAGELFF. The CDR3 DNA is TGCGCCAGCAGCCCTAGCGGGAGTGCCGGGGAGCTGTTTTTT.

Concerning this clonotype itself: The junction does not match germline at one end; this may be a read error. This chain connects TRBV30 to TRBJ1-1, with a possible D match to TRBD1 (6 bases). CDR3 length equals 13 residues. Looked up from germline, CDR1 is GTSNPN and CDR2 is SVGIG (reference sequence). CDR3 region: CAWSVQGGGEERF. Written as DNA, the CDR3 is TGTGCCTGGAGTGTACAGGGCGGTGGAGAAGAGAGGTTT. The whole variable domain, remainder taken from reference TRBV30 and TRBJ1-1, is SQTIHQWPATLVQPVGSPLSLECTVEGTSNPNLYWYRQAAGRGLQLLFYSVGIGQISSEVPQNLSASRPQDRQFILSSKKLLLSDSGFYLCAWSVQGGGEERFGQGTRLTVV.

This clonotype turned up a few times. This sequence joins TRBV15 and TRBJ1-2; 7 bases line up with TRBD1. With V trimmed by 3 bases and J by 8 bases, 9 bases remained unmatched. Germline V gene data show CDR1 as LNHNV and CDR2 as YYDKDF (reference sequence). This CDR3 region has 14 residues. The CDR3 coding sequence is TGTGCCACCAGCAGTAACACAGGGGTAGGCGGCTACACCTTC. Protein sequence: CATSSNTGVGGYTF.

Only a few counts were recorded for this clonotype. The gene calls are TRBV4-2 and TRBJ1-1; unclear D gene. Trimming shortened V by 3 bases and J by 0 bases, and 17 bases separated the two germline ends. The V gene's germline CDR1 is LGHNA and CDR2 YNFKEQ. CDR3 length: 17 amino acids. As DNA, the CDR3 is TGTGCCAGCAGCCATGATAATCCCGGACTGATGAACACTGAAGCTTTCTTT. It encodes CASSHDNPGLMNTEAFF.

The chain is built from TRBV12-3 or TRBV12-4 and TRBJ2-3; perhaps D is TRBD1 or TRBD2 (5 bases each). The ends were cut back, 10 bases at V and 0 bases at J, with 11 bases in the middle. The CDR3 spans 13 residues. CDR3 sequence (DNA): TGTGCCACCCAGGGACCGAGCACAGATACGCAGTATTTT. It specifies CATQGPSTDTQYF.